This T cell receptor (beta chain) derives from a study of blood T cells in healthy people across ages. The CDR3 runs 16 residues. Germline V CDR1 and CDR2: MNHEY, SVGAGI. V lost 0 bases and J 1 base, leaving 9 bases between the germline ends. A J-beta primer mix and a sample-barcoded 5' primer were used in a second PCR of roughly 6 to 11 cycles. Every sample gave at least 2.5 million paired-end reads containing CDR3. TCRdb itself ran the 5' RACE reads through MiXCR, one entry per CDR3 protein. Among approximately 800,000 distinct CDR3 sequences listed, 20% to 30% were seen once. This clonotype was counted between two and nine times. As yet, its antigen is unknown. Study-level results: Older age coincided with a roughly linear decline in TCR beta diversity per million T cells.

This sample also appeared in a second study, on T cells of mothers and their children. That study adds: Material was donated by three healthy Caucasian mothers and their six children.

The clonotype was recovered from a boy between 5 and 17 years old in good health. The chain has TRBV6-5 and TRBJ2-2, with D possibly matching TRBD2 (6 bases). The sequenced sample consisted of blood. CDR3 nucleotides: TGTGCCAGCAGTTACTCGAGCGGGTTGAACACCGGGGAGCTGTTTTTT. It yields the protein CASSYSSGLNTGELFF.